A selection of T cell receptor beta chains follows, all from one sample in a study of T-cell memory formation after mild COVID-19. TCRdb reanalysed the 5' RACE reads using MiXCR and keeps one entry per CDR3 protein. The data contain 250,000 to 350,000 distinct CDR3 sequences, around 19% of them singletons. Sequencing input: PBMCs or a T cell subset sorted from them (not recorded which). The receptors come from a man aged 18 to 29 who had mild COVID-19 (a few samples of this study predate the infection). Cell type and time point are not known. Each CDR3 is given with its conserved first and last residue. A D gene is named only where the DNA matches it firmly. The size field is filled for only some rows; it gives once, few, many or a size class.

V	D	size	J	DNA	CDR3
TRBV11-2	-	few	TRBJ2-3	TGTGCCAGCAGCTTGCTAGCGTCCCCAGATACGCAGTATTTT	CASSLLASPDTQYF
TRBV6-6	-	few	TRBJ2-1	TGTGCCAGCACCCCAACGGACGTTGAGCTTGATGAGCAGTTCTTC	CASTPTDVELDEQFF
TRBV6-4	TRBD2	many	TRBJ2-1	TGTGCCAGCAGTGAGACTAGCGGGGGGTACGATGAGCAGTTCTTC	CASSETSGGYDEQFF
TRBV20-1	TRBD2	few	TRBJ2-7	TGCAGTGCTCCGCCCTCGGGACTAGCTAGGTACGAGCAGTACTTC	CSAPPSGLARYEQYF
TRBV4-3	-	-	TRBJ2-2	TGCGCCAGCGCAGGGGGGATCGGGGACACCGGGGAGCTGTTTTTT	CASAGGIGDTGELFF
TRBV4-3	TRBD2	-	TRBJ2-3	TGCGCCAGCAGCCAAGGGGGGGGTCTGGCAGATACGCAGTATTTT	CASSQGGGLADTQYF
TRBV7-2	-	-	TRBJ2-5	TGTGCCAGCAGCCTGAACCGAGAGACCCAGTACTTC	CASSLNRETQYF
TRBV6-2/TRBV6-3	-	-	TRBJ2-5	TGTGCCAGCAGTCACCGATCCCCTGAAGAGACCCAGTACTTC	CASSHRSPEETQYF
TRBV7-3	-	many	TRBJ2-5	TGTGCCAGCAGCGTGGACAGGGGGAAACTAGCGGGGATCCAAGAGACCCAGTACTTC	CASSVDRGKLAGIQETQYF
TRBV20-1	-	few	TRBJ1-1	TGCAGTGCTAGGGGGGTGGGCCACGGAATTATGAACACTGAAGCTTTCTTT	CSARGVGHGIMNTEAFF
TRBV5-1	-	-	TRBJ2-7	TGCGCCAGCAGCTTGGCCGGTGGGGTCTACGAGCAGTACTTC	CASSLAGGVYEQYF
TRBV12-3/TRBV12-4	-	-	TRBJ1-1	TGTGCCAGCACAAGGGCGATGAACACTGAAGCTTTCTTT	CASTRAMNTEAFF
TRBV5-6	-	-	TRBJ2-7	TGTGCCAGCAGCCGGACAGGAAGGAGGGCTTACGAGCAGTACTTC	CASSRTGRRAYEQYF
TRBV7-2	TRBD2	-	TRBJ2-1	TGTGCCAGCAGCCGTCTAGCGGAGCTAGGCAATGAGCAGTTCTTC	CASSRLAELGNEQFF
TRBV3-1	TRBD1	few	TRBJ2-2	TGTGCCAGCAGCCAAGGACGGGACAGGGGCGTCGGGGAGCTGTTTTTT	CASSQGRDRGVGELFF
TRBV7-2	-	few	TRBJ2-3	TGTGCCAGCAGCTTAGTACGGGAAGCAGATACGCAGTATTTT	CASSLVREADTQYF
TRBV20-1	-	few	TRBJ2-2	TGCAGTGCTAGAGATTCGGAGGCAACCGGGGAGCTGTTTTTT	CSARDSEATGELFF
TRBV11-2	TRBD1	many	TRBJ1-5	TGTGCCAGCAGCTTAGTGAACAGGGGGCTTAGCAATCAGCCCCAGCATTTT	CASSLVNRGLSNQPQHF
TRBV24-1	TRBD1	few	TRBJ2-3	TGTGCCACCAGTGATCGGACAGGGGCTAGCACAGATACGCAGTATTTT	CATSDRTGASTDTQYF
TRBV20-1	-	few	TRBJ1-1	TGCAGTGCTAGAGGGGGAGGGAACGCTGAAGCTTTCTTT	CSARGGGNAEAFF
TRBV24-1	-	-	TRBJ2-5	TGTGCCACCGCCACCGGGACACAGTTCGAGACCCAGTACTTC	CATATGTQFETQYF
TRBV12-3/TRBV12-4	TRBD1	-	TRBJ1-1	TGTGCCAGCAGTTTCCGACAGGGTGTCACTGAAGCTTTCTTT	CASSFRQGVTEAFF
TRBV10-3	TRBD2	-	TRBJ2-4	TGTGCCATCAGTGAGTTACTAGCGGGGGCCGAAGCCAAAAACATTCAGTACTTC	CAISELLAGAEAKNIQYF
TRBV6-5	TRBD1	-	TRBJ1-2	TGTGCCAGCACCCAACAGGGGGCCGCGGGGGGCTACACCTTC	CASTQQGAAGGYTF
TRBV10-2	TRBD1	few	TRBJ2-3	TGCGCCAGCAGTGAAGGGACAGGGGTAACAGATACGCAGTATTTT	CASSEGTGVTDTQYF
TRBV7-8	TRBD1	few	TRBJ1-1	TGTGCCAGCAGCCCTCCGGGACAGGGGAAAGTCACTGAAGCTTTCTTT	CASSPPGQGKVTEAFF
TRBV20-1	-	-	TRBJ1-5	TGCAGTGCTGCAGGGGATGGCAATCAGCCCCAGCATTTT	CSAAGDGNQPQHF
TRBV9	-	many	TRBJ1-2	TGTGCCAGCAGCCGAGATGACACGCGGGATGGCTACACCTTC	CASSRDDTRDGYTF
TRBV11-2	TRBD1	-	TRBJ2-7	TGTGCCAGCAGCTTAGATCCGGGACAGGCCATAGAGCAGTACTTC	CASSLDPGQAIEQYF
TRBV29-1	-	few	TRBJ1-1	TGCAGCGTGGAGAGAGCCACGATATTGAACACTGAAGCTTTCTTT	CSVERATILNTEAFF
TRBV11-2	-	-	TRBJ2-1	TGTGCCAGCAGCTTCAAGGGCGATGAGCAGTTCTTC	CASSFKGDEQFF
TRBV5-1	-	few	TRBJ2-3	TGCGCCAGCAGCTTGGTAGCGAGCCCTAGCACAGATACGCAGTATTTT	CASSLVASPSTDTQYF
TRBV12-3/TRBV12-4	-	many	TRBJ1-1	TGTGCCAGCAGTTTAGGACCGAACACTGAAGCTTTCTTT	CASSLGPNTEAFF
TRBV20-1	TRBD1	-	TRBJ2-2	TGCAGTGCTAGGGCCGGACAGGGGATCGGCGGGGAGCTGTTTTTT	CSARAGQGIGGELFF
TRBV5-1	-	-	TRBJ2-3	TGCGCCAGCAGCTTTCAGGGATTCGCGGGAGATACGCAGTATTTT	CASSFQGFAGDTQYF
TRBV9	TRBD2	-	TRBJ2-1	TGTGCCAGCAGCACCGGGACTAGCGTCAATGAGCAGTTCTTC	CASSTGTSVNEQFF
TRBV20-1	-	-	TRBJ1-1	TGCGGGGGAGACCTCAACACTGAAGCTTTCTTT	CGGDLNTEAFF